The next 3 T cell receptor beta chains were all read from a single sample in a study of blood T cell repertoires in COVID-19. Here immunoSEQ multiplex PCR was the method, and the copy in TCRdb shows in-frame clones only, minus some. The data contain roughly 180,000 clones, about 81% of them singletons. Sequenced material: peripheral blood. These receptors all stem from a woman of 80 years or more with COVID-19, enrolled during active disease.

The table lists this clone with a count of one. The chain combines TRBV5-1 with TRBJ1-2, with TRBD1 matching over 8 bases. The CDR3 has 13 amino acids. J was trimmed by 6 bases and V by 1 base; bases with no gene match: 2. The V gene's germline CDR1 is SGHRS and CDR2 YFSETQ. CDR3 protein: CASSLTTGDGYTF. The CDR3 DNA reads as TGCGCCAGCAGCTTGACGACAGGGGATGGCTACACCTTC.

This rearrangement joins TRBV7-2 to TRBJ1-6, with D possibly being TRBD1 (5 bases). Germline assignment: CDR1 SGHTA and CDR2 FQGNSA. Trimming cost V 0 bases and J 5 bases, with 8 bases left between them. This CDR3 contains 15 residues. The CDR3 here is CASSLAGPDNSPLHF. CDR3 in DNA: TGTGCCAGCAGCTTAGCGGGGCCAGATAATTCACCCCTCCACTTT.

The chain links TRBV5-1 to TRBJ2-5, with 12 bases lining up with TRBD1. The germline CDR1 and CDR2 sequences are SGHRS and YFSETQ. Trimming at V came to 5 bases and at J to 4 bases, leaving 3 bases not matched to a gene. The CDR3 spans 14 residues. CDR3 sequence reads: CASRGQGAGETQYF. In nucleotides, the CDR3 is TGCGCCAGCAGGGGACAGGGGGCGGGAGAGACCCAGTACTTC.